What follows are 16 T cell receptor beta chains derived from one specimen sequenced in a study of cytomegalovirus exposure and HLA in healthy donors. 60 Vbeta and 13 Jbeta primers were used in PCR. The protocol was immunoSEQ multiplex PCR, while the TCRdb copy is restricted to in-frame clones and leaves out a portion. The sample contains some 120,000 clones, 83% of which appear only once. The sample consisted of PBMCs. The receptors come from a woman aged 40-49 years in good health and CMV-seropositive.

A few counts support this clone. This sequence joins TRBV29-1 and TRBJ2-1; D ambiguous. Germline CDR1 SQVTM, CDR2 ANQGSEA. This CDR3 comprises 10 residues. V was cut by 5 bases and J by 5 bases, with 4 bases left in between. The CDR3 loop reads CSVFDNEQFF. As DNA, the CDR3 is TGCAGCGTTTTCGACAATGAGCAGTTCTTC.

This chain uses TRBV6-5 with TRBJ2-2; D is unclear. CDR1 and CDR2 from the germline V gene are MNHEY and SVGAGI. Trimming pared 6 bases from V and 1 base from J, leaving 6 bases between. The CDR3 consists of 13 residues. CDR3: CASRALNTGELFF. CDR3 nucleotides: TGTGCCAGCAGAGCGCTGAACACCGGGGAGCTGTTTTTT.

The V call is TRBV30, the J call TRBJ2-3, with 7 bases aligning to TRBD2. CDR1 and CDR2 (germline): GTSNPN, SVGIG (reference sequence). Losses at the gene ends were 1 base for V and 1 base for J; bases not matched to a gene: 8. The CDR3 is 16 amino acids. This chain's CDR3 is CAWSGPLAARTDTQYF. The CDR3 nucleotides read TGTGCCTGGAGTGGACCTCTAGCGGCCCGCACAGATACGCAGTATTTT.

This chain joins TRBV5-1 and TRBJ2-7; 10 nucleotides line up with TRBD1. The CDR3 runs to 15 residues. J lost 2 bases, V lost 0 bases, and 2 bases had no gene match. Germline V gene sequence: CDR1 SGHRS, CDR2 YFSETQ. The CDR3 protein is CASSLDGTGAYEQYF. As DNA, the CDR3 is TGCGCCAGCAGCTTGGATGGGACAGGGGCCTACGAGCAGTACTTC.

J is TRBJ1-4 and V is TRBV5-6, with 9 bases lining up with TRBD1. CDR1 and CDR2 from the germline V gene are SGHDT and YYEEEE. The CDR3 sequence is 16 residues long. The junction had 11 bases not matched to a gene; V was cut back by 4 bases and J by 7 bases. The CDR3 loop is CASSRGIGTGSEKLFF. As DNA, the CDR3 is TGTGCCAGCAGCCGGGGGATCGGGACAGGGAGTGAAAAACTGTTTTTT.

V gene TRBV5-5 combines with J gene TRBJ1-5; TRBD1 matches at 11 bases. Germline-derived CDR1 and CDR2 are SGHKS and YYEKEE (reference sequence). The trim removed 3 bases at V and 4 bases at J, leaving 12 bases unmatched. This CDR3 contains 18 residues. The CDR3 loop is CASSWRDRGSGANQPQHF. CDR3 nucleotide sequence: TGTGCCAGCAGCTGGAGGGACAGGGGGTCCGGGGCTAATCAGCCCCAGCATTTT.

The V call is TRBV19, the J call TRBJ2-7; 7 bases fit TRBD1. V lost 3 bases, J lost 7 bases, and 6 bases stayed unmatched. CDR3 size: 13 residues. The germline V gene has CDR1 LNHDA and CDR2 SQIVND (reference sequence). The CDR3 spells CASSMTGSGEQYF. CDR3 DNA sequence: TGTGCCAGTAGTATGACAGGGTCGGGTGAGCAGTACTTC.

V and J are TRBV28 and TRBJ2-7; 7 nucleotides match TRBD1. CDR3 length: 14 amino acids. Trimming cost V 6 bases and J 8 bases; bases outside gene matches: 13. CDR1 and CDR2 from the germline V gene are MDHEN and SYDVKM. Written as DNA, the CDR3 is TGTGCCAGCAGGTTAAAGGGGGCTTCCCTGCAGCAGTACTTC. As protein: CASRLKGASLQQYF. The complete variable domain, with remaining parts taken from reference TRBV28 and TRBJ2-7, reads DVKVTQSSRYLVKRTGEKVFLECVQDMDHENMFWYRQDPGLGLRLIYFSYDVKMKEKGDIPEGYSVSREKKERFSLILESASTNQTSMYLCASRLKGASLQQYFGPGTRLTVT.

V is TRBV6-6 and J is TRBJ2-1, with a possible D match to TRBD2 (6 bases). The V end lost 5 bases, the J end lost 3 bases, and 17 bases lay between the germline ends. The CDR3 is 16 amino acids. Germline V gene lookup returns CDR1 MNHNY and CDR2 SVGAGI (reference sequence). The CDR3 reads CASSHAGAGNYNEQFF. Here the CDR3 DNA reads TGTGCCAGCAGTCACGCCGGGGCGGGGAACTACAATGAGCAGTTCTTC.

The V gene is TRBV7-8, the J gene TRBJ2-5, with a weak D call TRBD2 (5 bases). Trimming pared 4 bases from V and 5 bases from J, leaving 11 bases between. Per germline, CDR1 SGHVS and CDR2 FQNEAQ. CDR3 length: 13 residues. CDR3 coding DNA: TGTGCCAGCAGCTCGGGGATGTGGGAGACCCAGTACTTC. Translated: CASSSGMWETQYF.

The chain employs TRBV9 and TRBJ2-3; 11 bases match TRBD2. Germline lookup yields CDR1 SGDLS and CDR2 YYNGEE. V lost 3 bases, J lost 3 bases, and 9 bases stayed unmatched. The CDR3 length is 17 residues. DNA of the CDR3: TGTGCCAGCAGCGGTAACCCCGGACTAGCGGGTACAGATACGCAGTATTTT. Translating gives CASSGNPGLAGTDTQYF.

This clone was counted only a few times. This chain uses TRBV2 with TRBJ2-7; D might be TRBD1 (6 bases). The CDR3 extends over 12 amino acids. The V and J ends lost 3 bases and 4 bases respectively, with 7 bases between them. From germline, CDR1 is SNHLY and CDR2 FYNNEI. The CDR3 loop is CASSDRGYEQYF. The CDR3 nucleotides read TGTGCCAGCAGTGACAGGGGATACGAGCAGTACTTC.

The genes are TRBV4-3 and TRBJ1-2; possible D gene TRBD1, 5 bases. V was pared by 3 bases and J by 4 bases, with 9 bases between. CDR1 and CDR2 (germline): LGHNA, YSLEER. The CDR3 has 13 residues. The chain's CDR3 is CASSQTEPYGYTF. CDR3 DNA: TGCGCCAGCAGCCAGACAGAACCCTATGGCTACACCTTC.

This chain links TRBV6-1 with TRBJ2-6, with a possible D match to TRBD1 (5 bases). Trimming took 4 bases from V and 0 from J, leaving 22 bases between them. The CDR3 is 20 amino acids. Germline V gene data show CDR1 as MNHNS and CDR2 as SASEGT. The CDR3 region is CASSATGDSPSSSGANVLTF. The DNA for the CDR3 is TGTGCCAGCAGTGCCACCGGCGACAGTCCTTCCTCCTCTGGGGCCAACGTCCTGACTTTC.

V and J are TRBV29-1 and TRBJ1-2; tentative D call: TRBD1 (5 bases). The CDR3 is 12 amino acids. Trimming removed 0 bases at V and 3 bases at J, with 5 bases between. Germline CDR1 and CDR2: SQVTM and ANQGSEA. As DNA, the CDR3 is TGCAGCGTTGAAGACAGGGACTATGGCTACACCTTC. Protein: CSVEDRDYGYTF. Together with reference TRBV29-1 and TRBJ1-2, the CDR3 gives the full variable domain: SAVISQKPSRDICQRGTSLTIQCQVDSQVTMMFWYRQQPGQSLTLIATANQGSEATYESGFVIDKFPISRPNLTFSTLTVSNMSPEDSSIYLCSVEDRDYGYTFGSGTRLTVV.

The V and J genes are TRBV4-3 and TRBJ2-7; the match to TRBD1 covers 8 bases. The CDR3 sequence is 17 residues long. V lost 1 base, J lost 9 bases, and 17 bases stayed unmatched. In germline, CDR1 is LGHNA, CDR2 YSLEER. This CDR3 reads CASSQGTGLAAFKGQYF. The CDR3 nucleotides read TGCGCCAGCAGCCAAGGGACAGGGTTAGCCGCGTTTAAGGGGCAGTACTTC.